Listed below are T cell receptor beta chains from one sample, sequenced in a study of identical twins. TCRdb itself ran the 5' RACE reads through MiXCR, one entry per CDR3 protein. The top ten clones hold over 0.5% of a sample with around 480,000 distinct CDR3 sequences, 12% to 15% of them seen once. This sample also appeared in a second study, on yellow fever vaccine responses in identical twins.

The sequenced material came from CD4+ T cells sorted from blood. The receptors stem from a woman aged 18-29 years in good health. Each CDR3 is given with its conserved first and last residue. The D gene is left open where the match is weak. Rows may omit the clone size; those that give it use once, few, many or a size class.

TRBJ2-2,NA,NA,TRBV30,TGTGCCTGGAGTCCTTCCTCACACACCGGGGAGCTGTTTTTT,CAWSPSSHTGELFF
TRBJ2-7,NA,TRBD1,TRBV12-3/TRBV12-4,TGTGCCAGCAGTTTCGCCGACAGGGCCCACGAGCAGTACTTC,CASSFADRAHEQYF
TRBJ2-1,NA,TRBD1,TRBV20-1,TGCAGTGCTTCTGAGGACAGGGTGTACAATGAGCAGTTCTTC,CSASEDRVYNEQFF
TRBJ2-1,NA,NA,TRBV4-2,TGTGCCAGCAGCAACCGACCGGGGAATGAGCAGTTCTTC,CASSNRPGNEQFF
TRBJ2-1,NA,NA,TRBV9,TGTGCCAGCAGCCCGTTCTCGGGGGCCGCCAGCAATGAGCAGTTCTTC,CASSPFSGAASNEQFF
TRBJ1-5,few,TRBD1,TRBV28,TGTGCCAGCAGAGACGGGACAGGGCGGAATCAGCCCCAGCATTTT,CASRDGTGRNQPQHF
TRBJ1-6,many,TRBD1,TRBV12-3/TRBV12-4,TGTGCCAGCAGTTCCCAGGGGGCGCTTTCACCCCTCCACTTT,CASSSQGALSPLHF
TRBJ2-1,NA,TRBD2,TRBV20-1,TGCAGTGCTATAACTAGCGTCAAGCAGTTCTTC,CSAITSVKQFF
TRBJ2-1,NA,NA,TRBV14,TGTGCCAGCAGCCAGCTCGGGGTCTCGCAGTTCTTC,CASSQLGVSQFF
TRBJ2-3,few,TRBD1,TRBV5-1,TGCGCCAGCAGCTTGGGCTTTGGGACAGGGAACACAGATACGCAGTATTTT,CASSLGFGTGNTDTQYF
TRBJ2-7,NA,TRBD1,TRBV2,TGTGCCAGCAGTGGGGGACCGGGACAGGGAAAAAAAAGCTCCTACGAGCAGTACTTC,CASSGGPGQGKKSSYEQYF
TRBJ1-1,few,NA,TRBV3-1,TGTGCCAGCAGCCAAGTAGGCACCTTGAACACTGAAGCTTTCTTT,CASSQVGTLNTEAFF
TRBJ2-7,few,TRBD1,TRBV11-1,TGTGCCAGCAGCTTACTCAGACAGGGGGCGCCGGATCGTTACGAGCAGTACTTC,CASSLLRQGAPDRYEQYF